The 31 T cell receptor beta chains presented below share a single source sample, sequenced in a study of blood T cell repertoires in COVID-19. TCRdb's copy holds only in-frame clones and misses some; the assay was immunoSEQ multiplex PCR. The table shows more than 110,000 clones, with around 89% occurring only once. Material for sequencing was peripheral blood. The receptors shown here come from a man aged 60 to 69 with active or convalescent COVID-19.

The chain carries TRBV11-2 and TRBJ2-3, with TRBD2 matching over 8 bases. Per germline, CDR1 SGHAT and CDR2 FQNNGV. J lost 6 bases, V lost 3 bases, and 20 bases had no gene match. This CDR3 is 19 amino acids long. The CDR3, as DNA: TGTGCCAGCAGCTTTAAAAAAGACCTATTAGCGGGATGGGGGGATACGCAGTATTTT. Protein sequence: CASSFKKDLLAGWGDTQYF.

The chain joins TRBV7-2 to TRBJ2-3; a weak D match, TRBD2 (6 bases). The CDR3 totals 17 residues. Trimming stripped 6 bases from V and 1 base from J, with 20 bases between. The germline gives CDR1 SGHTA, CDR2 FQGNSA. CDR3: CASRAFPGGVRTDTQYF. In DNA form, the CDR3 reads TGTGCCAGCAGAGCTTTTCCGGGCGGGGTGCGCACAGATACGCAGTATTTT.

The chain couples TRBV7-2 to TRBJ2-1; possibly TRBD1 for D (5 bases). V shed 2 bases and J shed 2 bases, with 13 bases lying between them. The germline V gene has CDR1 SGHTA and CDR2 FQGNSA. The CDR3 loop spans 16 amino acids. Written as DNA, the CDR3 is TGTGCCAGCAGCTTAATGGGCAGGGTCGCCTACAATGAGCAGTTCTTC. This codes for CASSLMGRVAYNEQFF. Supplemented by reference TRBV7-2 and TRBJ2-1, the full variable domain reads GAGVSQSPSNKVTEKGKDVELRCDPISGHTALYWYRQSLGQGLEFLIYFQGNSAPDKSGLPSDRFSAERTGGSVSTLTIQRTQQEDSAVYLCASSLMGRVAYNEQFFGPGTRLTVL.

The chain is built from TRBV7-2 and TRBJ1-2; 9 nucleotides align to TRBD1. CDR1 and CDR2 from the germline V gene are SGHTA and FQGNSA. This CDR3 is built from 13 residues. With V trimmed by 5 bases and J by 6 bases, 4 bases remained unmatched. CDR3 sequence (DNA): TGTGCCAGCAGCACGGGACAGGGTAATGGCTACACCTTC. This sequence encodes CASSTGQGNGYTF.

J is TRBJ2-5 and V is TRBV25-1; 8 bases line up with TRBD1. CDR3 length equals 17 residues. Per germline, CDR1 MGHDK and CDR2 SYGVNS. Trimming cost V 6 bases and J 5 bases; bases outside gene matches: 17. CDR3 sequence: CASSPRPGTGPRETQYF. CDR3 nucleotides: TGTGCCAGCAGCCCACGTCCCGGGACAGGTCCGAGGGAGACCCAGTACTTC.

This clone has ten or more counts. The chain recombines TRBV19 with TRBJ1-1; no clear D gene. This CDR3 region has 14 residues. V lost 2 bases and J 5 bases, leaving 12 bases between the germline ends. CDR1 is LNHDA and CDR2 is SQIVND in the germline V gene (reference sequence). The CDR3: CASSIRGSLTEAFF. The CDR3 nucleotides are TGTGCCAGTAGTATAAGAGGGTCTTTGACTGAAGCTTTCTTT.

The CDR3 is CSVVTGAGANSPLHF. In DNA form, the CDR3 reads TGCAGCGTAGTGACAGGGGCTGGGGCTAATTCACCCCTCCACTTT. This chain joins TRBV29-1 and TRBJ1-6, with 8 positions matching TRBD1. This CDR3 has 15 amino acids. The V gene end was trimmed by 6 bases and the J gene end by 6 bases; junction bases not matched to a gene: 10. Germline CDR1 and CDR2: SQVTM and ANQGSEA.

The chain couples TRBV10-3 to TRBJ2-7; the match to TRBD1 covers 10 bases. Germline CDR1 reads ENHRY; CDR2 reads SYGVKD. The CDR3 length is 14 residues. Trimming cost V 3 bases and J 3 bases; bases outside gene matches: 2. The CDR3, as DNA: TGTGCCATCAGTGATGGACAGGGGGGCTACGAGCAGTACTTC. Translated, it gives CAISDGQGGYEQYF.

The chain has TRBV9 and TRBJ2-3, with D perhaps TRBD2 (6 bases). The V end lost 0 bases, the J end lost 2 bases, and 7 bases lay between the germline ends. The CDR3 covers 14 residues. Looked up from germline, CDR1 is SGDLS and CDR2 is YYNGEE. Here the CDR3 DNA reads TGTGCCAGCAGCGTAGCGGGAGCCACAGATACGCAGTATTTT. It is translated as CASSVAGATDTQYF.

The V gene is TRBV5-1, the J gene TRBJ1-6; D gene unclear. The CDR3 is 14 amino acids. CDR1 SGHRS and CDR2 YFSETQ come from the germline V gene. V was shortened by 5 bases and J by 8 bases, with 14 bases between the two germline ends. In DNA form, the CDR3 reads TGCGCCAGCAGAATCGGGGTAGTGGATTCACCCCTCCACTTT. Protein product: CASRIGVVDSPLHF.

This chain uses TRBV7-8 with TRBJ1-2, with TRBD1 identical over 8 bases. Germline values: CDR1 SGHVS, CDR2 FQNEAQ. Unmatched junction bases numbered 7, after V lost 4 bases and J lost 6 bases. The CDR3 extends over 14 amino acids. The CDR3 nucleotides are TGTGCCAGCAGCTCAGGGGCAGGGGGCAATGGCTACACCTTC. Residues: CASSSGAGGNGYTF.

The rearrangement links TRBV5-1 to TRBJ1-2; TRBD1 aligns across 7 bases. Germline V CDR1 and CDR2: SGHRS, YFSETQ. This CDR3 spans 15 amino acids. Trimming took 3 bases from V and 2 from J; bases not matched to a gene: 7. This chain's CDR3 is CASSSGTGANYGYTF. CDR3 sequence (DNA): TGCGCCAGCAGCTCGGGAACAGGGGCGAACTATGGCTACACCTTC.

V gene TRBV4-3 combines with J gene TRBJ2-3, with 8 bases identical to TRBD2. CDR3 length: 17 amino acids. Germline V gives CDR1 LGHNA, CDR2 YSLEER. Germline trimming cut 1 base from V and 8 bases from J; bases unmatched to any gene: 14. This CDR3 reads CASSQAGEREPGFTQYF. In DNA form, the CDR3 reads TGCGCCAGCAGCCAAGCCGGCGAGCGGGAGCCGGGTTTTACGCAGTATTTT.

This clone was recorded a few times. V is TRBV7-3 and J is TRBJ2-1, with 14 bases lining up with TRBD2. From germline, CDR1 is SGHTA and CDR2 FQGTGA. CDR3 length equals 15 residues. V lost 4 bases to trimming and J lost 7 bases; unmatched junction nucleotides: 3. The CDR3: CASSWGLAGVNEQFF. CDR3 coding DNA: TGTGCCAGCAGCTGGGGACTAGCGGGAGTTAATGAGCAGTTCTTC.

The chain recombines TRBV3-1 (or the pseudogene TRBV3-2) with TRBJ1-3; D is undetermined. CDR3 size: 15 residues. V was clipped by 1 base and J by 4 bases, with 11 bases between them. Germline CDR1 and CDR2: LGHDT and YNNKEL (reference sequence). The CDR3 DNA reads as TGTGCCAGCAGCCAAGTTGGTGTGAGCGGAAACACCATATATTTT. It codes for CASSQVGVSGNTIYF.

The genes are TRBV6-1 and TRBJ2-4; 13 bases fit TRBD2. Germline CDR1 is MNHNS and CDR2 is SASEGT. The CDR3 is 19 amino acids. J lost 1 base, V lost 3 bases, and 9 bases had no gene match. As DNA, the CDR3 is TGTGCCAGCAGTGAGCGGGGACTAGCGGGGCGATCCGCCAAAAACATTCAGTACTTC. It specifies CASSERGLAGRSAKNIQYF.

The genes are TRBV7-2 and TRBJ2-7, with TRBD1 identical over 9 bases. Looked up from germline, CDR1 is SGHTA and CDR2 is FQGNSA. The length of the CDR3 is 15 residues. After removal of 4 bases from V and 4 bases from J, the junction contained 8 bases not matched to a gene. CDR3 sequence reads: CASSSVGDRVYEQYF. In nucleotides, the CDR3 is TGTGCCAGCAGCTCCGTCGGGGACAGGGTATACGAGCAGTACTTC.

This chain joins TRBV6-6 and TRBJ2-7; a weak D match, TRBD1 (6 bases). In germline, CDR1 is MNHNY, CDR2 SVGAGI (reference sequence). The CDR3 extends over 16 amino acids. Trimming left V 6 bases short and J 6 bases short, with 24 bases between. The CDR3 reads CASRGAEEQGRGEQYF. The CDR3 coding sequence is TGTGCCAGCAGAGGGGCAGAAGAACAGGGTAGAGGCGAGCAGTACTTC.

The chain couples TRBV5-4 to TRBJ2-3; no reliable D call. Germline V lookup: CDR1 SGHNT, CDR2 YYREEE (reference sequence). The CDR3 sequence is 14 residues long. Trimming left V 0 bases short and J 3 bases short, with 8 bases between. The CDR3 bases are TGTGCCAGCAGCTTGGGGTCTAAAACAGATACGCAGTATTTT. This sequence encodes CASSLGSKTDTQYF.

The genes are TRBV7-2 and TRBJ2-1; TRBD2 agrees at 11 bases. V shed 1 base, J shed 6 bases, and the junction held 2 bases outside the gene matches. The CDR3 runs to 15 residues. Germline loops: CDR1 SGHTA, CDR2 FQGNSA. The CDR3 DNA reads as TGTGCCAGCAGCTTAGTCGGACTAGCGGGCAATGAGCAGTTCTTC. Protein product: CASSLVGLAGNEQFF.

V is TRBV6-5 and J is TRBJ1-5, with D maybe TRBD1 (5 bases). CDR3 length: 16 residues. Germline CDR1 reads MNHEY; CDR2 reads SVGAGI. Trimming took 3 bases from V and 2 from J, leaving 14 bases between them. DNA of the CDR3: TGTGCCAGCAGTTATGGAGGGGCGAGGGGCAATCAGCCCCAGCATTTT. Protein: CASSYGGARGNQPQHF.

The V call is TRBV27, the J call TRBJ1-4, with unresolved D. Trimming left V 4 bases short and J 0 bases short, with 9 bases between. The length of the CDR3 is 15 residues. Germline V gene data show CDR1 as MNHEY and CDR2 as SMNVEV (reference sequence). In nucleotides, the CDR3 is TGTGCCAGCAGTTCGTACAGTGCAACTAATGAAAAACTGTTTTTT. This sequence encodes CASSSYSATNEKLFF.

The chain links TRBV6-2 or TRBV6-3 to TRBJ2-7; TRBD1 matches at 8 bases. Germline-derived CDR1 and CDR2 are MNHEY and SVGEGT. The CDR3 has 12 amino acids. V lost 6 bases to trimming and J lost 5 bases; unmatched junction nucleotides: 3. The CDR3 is CASSKDRDEQYF. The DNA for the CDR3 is TGTGCCAGCAGCAAGGACAGGGACGAGCAGTACTTC.

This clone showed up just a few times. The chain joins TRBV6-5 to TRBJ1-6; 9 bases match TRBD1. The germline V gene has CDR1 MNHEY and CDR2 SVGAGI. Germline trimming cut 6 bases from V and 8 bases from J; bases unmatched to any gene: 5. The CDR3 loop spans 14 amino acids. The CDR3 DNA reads TGTGCCAGCAGGGACAGGGGCGGATATTCACCCCTCCACTTT. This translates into CASRDRGGYSPLHF.

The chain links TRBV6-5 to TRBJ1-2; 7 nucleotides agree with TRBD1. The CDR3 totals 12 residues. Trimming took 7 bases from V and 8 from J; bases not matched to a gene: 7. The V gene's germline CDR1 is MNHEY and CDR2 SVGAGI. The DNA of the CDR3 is TGTGCCAGCACTAGACAGGGTGTGGGCTACACCTTC. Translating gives CASTRQGVGYTF.

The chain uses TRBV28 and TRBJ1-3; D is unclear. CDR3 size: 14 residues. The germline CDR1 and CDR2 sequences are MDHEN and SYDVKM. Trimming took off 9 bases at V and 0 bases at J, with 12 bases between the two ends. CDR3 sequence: CASSVGLSGNTIYF. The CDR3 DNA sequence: TGTGCCAGTAGCGTGGGCCTCTCTGGAAACACCATATATTTT. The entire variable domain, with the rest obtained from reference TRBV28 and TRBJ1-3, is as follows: DVKVTQSSRYLVKRTGEKVFLECVQDMDHENMFWYRQDPGLGLRLIYFSYDVKMKEKGDIPEGYSVSREKKERFSLILESASTNQTSMYLCASSVGLSGNTIYFGEGSWLTVV.

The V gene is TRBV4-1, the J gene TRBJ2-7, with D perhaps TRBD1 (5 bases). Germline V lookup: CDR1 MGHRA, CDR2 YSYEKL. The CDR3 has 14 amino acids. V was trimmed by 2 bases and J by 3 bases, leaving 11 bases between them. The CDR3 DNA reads TGCGCCAGCAGCCAAAGAGACAGTTACTACGAGCAGTACTTC. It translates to CASSQRDSYYEQYF.

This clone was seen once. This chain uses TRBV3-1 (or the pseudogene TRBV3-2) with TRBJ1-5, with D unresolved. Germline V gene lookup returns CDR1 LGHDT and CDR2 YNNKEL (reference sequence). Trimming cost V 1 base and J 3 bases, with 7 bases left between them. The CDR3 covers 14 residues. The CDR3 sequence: CASSQVVSNQPQHF. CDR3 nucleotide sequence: TGTGCCAGCAGCCAAGTAGTTTCCAATCAGCCCCAGCATTTT.

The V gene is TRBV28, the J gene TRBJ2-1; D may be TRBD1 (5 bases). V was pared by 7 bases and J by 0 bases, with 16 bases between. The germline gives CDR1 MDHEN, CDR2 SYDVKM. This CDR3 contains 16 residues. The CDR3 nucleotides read TGTGCCAGCATTAAAGGGGCGTATAGCTCCTACAATGAGCAGTTCTTC. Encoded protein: CASIKGAYSSYNEQFF.

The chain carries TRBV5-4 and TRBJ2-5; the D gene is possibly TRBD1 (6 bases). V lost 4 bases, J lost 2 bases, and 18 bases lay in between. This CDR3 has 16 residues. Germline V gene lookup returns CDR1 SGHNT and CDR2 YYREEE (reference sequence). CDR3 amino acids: CASSTYRDTGQETQYF. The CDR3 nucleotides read TGTGCCAGCAGCACATACAGGGACACCGGACAAGAGACCCAGTACTTC.

CDR3 nucleotide sequence: TGCGCCAGCAGCCGTGAAGGGGACAGGGTCTCCTATGGCTACACCTTC. Encoded protein: CASSREGDRVSYGYTF. The chain combines TRBV4-1 with TRBJ1-2; 9 bases map to TRBD1. The V and J ends lost 4 bases and 4 bases, in that order; junction bases with no gene match: 10. CDR1 MGHRA and CDR2 YSYEKL come from the germline V gene. CDR3 length equals 16 residues.